The 14 T cell receptor beta chains listed next were all sequenced from one sample in a study of blood T cell repertoires in COVID-19. Here immunoSEQ multiplex PCR was the method, and the copy in TCRdb shows in-frame clones only, minus some. Of 100,000 to 150,000 clones in the sample, more than 65% were seen once. Sequencing input: peripheral blood. These receptors were collected from a human donor in a cohort sampled during active COVID-19.

The chain couples TRBV14 to TRBJ2-5; 8 nucleotides align to TRBD1. Trimming took 3 bases from V and 2 from J; bases not matched to a gene: 5. This CDR3 spans 15 amino acids. CDR1 SGHDN and CDR2 FVKESK come from the germline V gene. The DNA of the CDR3 is TGTGCCAGCAGCCAGGGCCGGACAGGGCAAGAGACCCAGTACTTC. Translated: CASSQGRTGQETQYF.

This clone was seen once. The chain has TRBV7-9 and TRBJ1-4, with 11 nucleotides matching TRBD1. Germline loops: CDR1 SEHNR, CDR2 FQNEAQ (reference sequence). CDR3 size: 17 residues. V lost 5 bases and J lost 3; bases outside the gene matches: 8. For the CDR3, the DNA is TGTGCCAGCAGCCCCCCCGGGACAGGGGGGGCTAATGAAAAACTGTTTTTT. Translating it yields CASSPPGTGGANEKLFF.

The chain links TRBV20-1 to TRBJ2-6; no clear D. The germline V gene has CDR1 DFQATT and CDR2 SNEGSKA (reference sequence). Trimming stripped 3 bases from V and 0 bases from J, with 12 bases between. The CDR3 totals 16 residues. The CDR3 reads CSASNQAGSGANVLTF. The CDR3 nucleotides are TGCAGTGCTAGTAACCAGGCTGGCTCTGGGGCCAACGTCCTGACTTTC.

This chain joins TRBV15 and TRBJ2-7; 7 nucleotides agree with TRBD1. With V trimmed by 3 bases and J by 6 bases, 5 bases remained unmatched. The CDR3 totals 13 residues. Per germline, CDR1 LNHNV and CDR2 YYDKDF (reference sequence). For the CDR3, the DNA is TGTGCCACCAGCAGGGGGGCAGGGGGCGAGCAGTACTTC. Translated, it gives CATSRGAGGEQYF.

V is TRBV2 and J is TRBJ1-2; D is unresolved. CDR1 is SNHLY and CDR2 is FYNNEI in the germline V gene. The CDR3 runs to 15 residues. V was pared by 3 bases and J by 4 bases, with 15 bases between. The DNA for the CDR3 is TGTGCCAGCAGTGATAATTGGAGGAACGGCTATGGCTACACCTTC. As protein: CASSDNWRNGYGYTF.

The chain is built from TRBV5-1 and TRBJ2-2; D possibly corresponds to TRBD1 (7 bases). This CDR3 spans 16 amino acids. Germline lookup yields CDR1 SGHRS and CDR2 YFSETQ. Trimming pared 4 bases from V and 7 bases from J, leaving 20 bases between. The CDR3, as DNA: TGCGCCAGCAGCAGAACAGGGGCCCCGCGGGGCGGGGAGCTGTTTTTT. This codes for CASSRTGAPRGGELFF.

This chain uses TRBV10-3 with TRBJ2-6; 10 positions agree with TRBD1. CDR1 is ENHRY and CDR2 is SYGVKD in the germline V gene. This CDR3 comprises 16 residues. With 9 bases clipped from V and 4 bases from J, the junction kept 9 bases outside the gene matches. CDR3 loop: CAILDRGFTGANVLTF. CDR3 DNA: TGTGCCATACTGGACAGGGGGTTCACAGGGGCCAACGTCCTGACTTTC.

This clone appeared once. The genes are TRBV6-2 or TRBV6-3 and TRBJ2-4; TRBD1 matches at 9 bases. Trimming at V came to 2 bases and at J to 5 bases, leaving 1 base not matched to a gene. The germline V gene encodes CDR1 MNHEY and CDR2 SVGEGT. CDR3 length: 14 amino acids. The CDR3 sequence: CASSYRQGENIQYF. For the CDR3, the DNA is TGTGCCAGCAGTTACCGACAGGGGGAAAACATTCAGTACTTC.

The rearrangement uses TRBV7-2 and TRBJ2-7, with 11 bases aligning to TRBD2. V shed 5 bases, J shed 0 bases, and the junction held 6 bases outside the gene matches. Germline V gene sequence: CDR1 SGHTA, CDR2 FQGNSA. There are 16 residues in the CDR3. CDR3 DNA: TGTGCCAGCAGCAAGGGACTAGCGGAGAGCTCCTACGAGCAGTACTTC. Translating it yields CASSKGLAESSYEQYF.

This chain links TRBV5-8 with TRBJ2-3, with a tentative D call TRBD2 (6 bases). The V gene lost 2 bases and the J gene lost 1 base, with 23 bases spanning the gap. CDR3 length: 19 amino acids. From germline, CDR1 is SGHTS and CDR2 YDEGEE. As DNA, the CDR3 is TGTGCCAGCAGCTTTGTATCATCCGGGAGAGGTCTAGGCACAGATACGCAGTATTTT. This sequence encodes CASSFVSSGRGLGTDTQYF.

Concerning this clone: An end of the junction differs from the germline gene, which may be a read error. This chain links TRBV5-1 with TRBJ1-1; a weak D match, TRBD1 (6 bases). This CDR3 contains 13 residues. Germline assignment: CDR1 SGHRS and CDR2 YFSETQ. The CDR3 sequence is CASSFTGNAEAFF. The CDR3 coding sequence is TGCGCCAGCAGCTTTACAGGGAACGCTGAAGCTTTCTTT.

The gene calls are TRBV4-3 and TRBJ2-1; 7 nucleotides match TRBD1. CDR1 and CDR2 from the germline V gene are LGHNA and YSLEER. This CDR3 is 16 amino acids long. Losses at the gene ends were 1 base for V and 7 bases for J; bases not matched to a gene: 10. The CDR3 is CASSQVGEQGQNEQFF. The CDR3 DNA reads as TGCGCCAGCAGCCAAGTCGGGGAACAGGGGCAGAATGAGCAGTTCTTC.

This chain uses TRBV19 with TRBJ1-1; D is undetermined. The CDR3 has 13 residues. Trimming stripped 5 bases from V and 1 base from J, with 8 bases between. Germline values: CDR1 LNHDA, CDR2 SQIVND (reference sequence). The CDR3 nucleotides read TGTGCCAGTAGTCCAAACAGGAACACTGAAGCTTTCTTT. Translation: CASSPNRNTEAFF.

This chain joins TRBV6-5 and TRBJ2-7; D might be TRBD1 (6 bases). The V end was cut by 7 bases, the J end by 5 bases, with 15 bases between. The CDR3 is 13 amino acids. The V gene's germline CDR1 is MNHEY and CDR2 SVGAGI. The CDR3 is CASIKQGAHEQYF. Here the CDR3 DNA reads TGTGCCAGCATCAAACAGGGAGCCCACGAGCAGTACTTC.